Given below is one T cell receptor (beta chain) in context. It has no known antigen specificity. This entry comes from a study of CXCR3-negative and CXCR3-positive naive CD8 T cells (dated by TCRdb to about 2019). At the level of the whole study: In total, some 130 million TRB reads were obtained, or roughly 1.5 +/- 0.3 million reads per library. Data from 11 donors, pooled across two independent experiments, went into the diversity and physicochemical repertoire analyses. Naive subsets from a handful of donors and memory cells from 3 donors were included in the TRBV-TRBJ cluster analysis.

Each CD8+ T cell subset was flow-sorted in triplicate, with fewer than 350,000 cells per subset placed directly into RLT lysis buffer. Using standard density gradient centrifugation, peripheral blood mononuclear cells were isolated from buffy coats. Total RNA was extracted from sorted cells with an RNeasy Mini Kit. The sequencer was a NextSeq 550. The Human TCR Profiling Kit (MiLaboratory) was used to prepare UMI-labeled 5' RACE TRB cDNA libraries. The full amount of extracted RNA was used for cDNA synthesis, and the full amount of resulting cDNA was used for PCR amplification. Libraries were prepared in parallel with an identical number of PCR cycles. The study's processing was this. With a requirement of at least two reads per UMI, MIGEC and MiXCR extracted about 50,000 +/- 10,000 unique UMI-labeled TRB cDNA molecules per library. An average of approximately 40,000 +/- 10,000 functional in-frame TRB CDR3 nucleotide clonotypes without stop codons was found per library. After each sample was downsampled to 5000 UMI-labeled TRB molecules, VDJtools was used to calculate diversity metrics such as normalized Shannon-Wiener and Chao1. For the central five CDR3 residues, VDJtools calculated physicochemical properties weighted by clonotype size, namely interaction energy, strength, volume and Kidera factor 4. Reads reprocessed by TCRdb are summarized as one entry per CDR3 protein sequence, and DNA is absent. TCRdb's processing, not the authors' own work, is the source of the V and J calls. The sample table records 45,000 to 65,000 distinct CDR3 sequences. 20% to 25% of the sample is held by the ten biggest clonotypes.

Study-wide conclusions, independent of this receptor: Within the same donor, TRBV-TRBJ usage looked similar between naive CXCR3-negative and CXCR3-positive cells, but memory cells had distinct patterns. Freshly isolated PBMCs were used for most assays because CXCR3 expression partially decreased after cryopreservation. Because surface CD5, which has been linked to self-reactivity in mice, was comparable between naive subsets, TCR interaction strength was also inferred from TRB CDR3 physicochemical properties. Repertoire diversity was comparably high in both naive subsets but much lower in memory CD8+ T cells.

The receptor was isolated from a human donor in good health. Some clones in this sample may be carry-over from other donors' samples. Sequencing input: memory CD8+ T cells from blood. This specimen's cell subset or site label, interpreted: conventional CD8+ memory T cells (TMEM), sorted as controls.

Here the CDR3 is given as CASSLLARINEQFF. The V and J genes are TRBV28 and TRBJ2-1. CDR1 MDHEN and CDR2 SYDVKM are derived from the germline V gene. Spanning cysteine to phenylalanine, the CDR3 consists of 14 amino acids. Only the protein is on record.